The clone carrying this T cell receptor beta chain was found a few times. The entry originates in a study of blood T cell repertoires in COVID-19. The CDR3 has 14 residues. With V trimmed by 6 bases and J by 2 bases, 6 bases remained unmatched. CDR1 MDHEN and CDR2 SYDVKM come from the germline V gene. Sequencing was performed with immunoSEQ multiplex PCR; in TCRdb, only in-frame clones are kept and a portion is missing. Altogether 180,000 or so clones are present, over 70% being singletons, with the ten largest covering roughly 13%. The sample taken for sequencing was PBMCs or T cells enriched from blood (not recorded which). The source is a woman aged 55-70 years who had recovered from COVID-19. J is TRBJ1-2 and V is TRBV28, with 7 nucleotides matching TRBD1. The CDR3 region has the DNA TGTGCCAGCAGCTCACAGGGGTCGAACTATGGCTACACCTTC. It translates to CASSSQGSNYGYTF.